The 10 T cell receptor beta chains listed next were all sequenced from one sample in a study of vaccination effects on CD4 cells after COVID-19. Assay: immunoSEQ multiplex PCR; the TCRdb copy retains only in-frame clones and omits some. The data hold approximately 24,000 clones, with approximately 76% observed a single time. In the ViraFEST assay, antigen-specific CD4+ clonotypes were identified by expansion after peptide-pool stimulation. Culturing for 10 days preceded CD4+ T cell isolation. A PCR test confirmed that the person had SARS-CoV-2 infection between March and December 2020. Their antigen targets remain unknown. The sequencing used CD4+ T cells from PBMCs cultured with SARS-CoV-2 spike peptides, collected before COVID-19 vaccination. The receptor set was obtained from a human donor who had a prior SARS-CoV-2 infection.

The rearrangement joins TRBV9 to TRBJ1-6; D is undetermined. This CDR3 contains 15 residues. Per the germline V gene, CDR1 is SGDLS and CDR2 is YYNGEE. V was clipped by 0 bases and J by 7 bases, with 11 bases between them. The CDR3 region has the DNA TGTGCCAGCAGCGTAGTCCCAGGTCAGAATTCACCCCTCCACTTT. This codes for CASSVVPGQNSPLHF.

The rearrangement joins TRBV2 to TRBJ2-3, with D perhaps assigned TRBD1 or TRBD2 (5 bases each). CDR1 is SNHLY, CDR2 FYNNEI, per germline. Trimming cost V 4 bases and J 2 bases, with 10 bases left between them. The CDR3 consists of 14 residues. CDR3 sequence reads: CASSGGLTTDTQYF. The CDR3 DNA follows: TGTGCCAGCAGTGGGGGGTTGACCACAGATACGCAGTATTTT.

This chain uses TRBV30 with TRBJ1-2, with D perhaps matching TRBD1 (6 bases). CDR1 and CDR2 (germline): GTSNPN, SVGIG (reference sequence). V was clipped by 1 base and J by 7 bases, with 13 bases between them. The CDR3 extends over 13 amino acids. CDR3 residues: CAWSGGHNSGYTF. The CDR3, as DNA: TGTGCCTGGAGTGGGGGACATAATTCTGGCTACACCTTC.

The V and J genes are TRBV4-3 and TRBJ2-3; TRBD2 agrees at 11 bases. The CDR3 runs 20 residues. The ends lost 0 bases at V and 12 bases at J; junction bases unmatched: 23. The germline gives CDR1 LGHNA, CDR2 YSLEER. As DNA, the CDR3 is TGCGCCAGCAGCCAAGAGGACATTCCACCCCCCTTGACTAGCGGGACGGTTCAGTATTTT. It is translated as CASSQEDIPPPLTSGTVQYF.

This rearrangement joins TRBV2 to TRBJ2-5, with 16 bases aligning to TRBD2. CDR3 length: 17 amino acids. The V gene end was trimmed by 6 bases and the J gene end by 5 bases; junction bases not matched to a gene: 9. Germline CDR1 is SNHLY and CDR2 is FYNNEI. Here the CDR3 reads CASSPGLAGGPGETQYF. The CDR3 nucleotides are TGTGCCAGCAGCCCGGGACTAGCGGGAGGGCCCGGTGAGACCCAGTACTTC.

The chain has TRBV29-1 and TRBJ1-4; 7 nucleotides align to TRBD1. CDR3 length: 14 residues. The V gene end was trimmed by 6 bases and the J gene end by 3 bases; junction bases not matched to a gene: 7. Per germline, CDR1 SQVTM and CDR2 ANQGSEA. The CDR3 protein is CSVKDRAANEKLFF. The CDR3 DNA reads as TGCAGCGTGAAAGACAGGGCGGCTAATGAAAAACTGTTTTTT.

The chain links TRBV5-6 to TRBJ1-2; no definite D call. Germline assignment: CDR1 SGHDT and CDR2 YYEEEE. The CDR3 sequence is 13 residues long. Deletions cut 2 bases from V and 7 bases from J, with 12 bases between. CDR3 sequence: CASSFLWIGGYTF. CDR3 coding DNA: TGTGCCAGCAGCTTTTTGTGGATTGGTGGCTACACCTTC.

This clone was observed a few times. The chain carries TRBV5-1 and TRBJ2-2; the match to TRBD1 covers 7 bases. Looked up from germline, CDR1 is SGHRS and CDR2 is YFSETQ. V lost 2 bases and J lost 3; bases outside the gene matches: 16. CDR3 length: 19 amino acids. CDR3 sequence: CASSLNRKGALLDTGELFF. DNA for the CDR3: TGCGCCAGCAGCTTAAACCGAAAGGGGGCGCTTTTAGACACCGGGGAGCTGTTTTTT.

The rearrangement uses TRBV2 and TRBJ1-2; D is unresolved. This CDR3 spans 13 amino acids. V was clipped by 8 bases and J by 8 bases, with 18 bases between them. Germline CDR1 is SNHLY and CDR2 is FYNNEI. CDR3 region: CASGWGRPRGYTF. CDR3 DNA: TGTGCCAGCGGGTGGGGTAGGCCGCGGGGCTACACCTTC.

The genes are TRBV7-6 and TRBJ2-1; possible D gene TRBD1, 6 bases. V lost 4 bases and J 8 bases, leaving 12 bases between the germline ends. CDR1 SGHVS and CDR2 FNYEAQ come from the germline V gene. The CDR3 runs to 13 residues. In nucleotides, the CDR3 is TGTGCCAGCAGCTCGACCAGGGGTTATGAGCAGTTCTTC. Amino acids: CASSSTRGYEQFF.